This T cell receptor (beta chain) was sequenced in a study of OX40 agonist ivuxolimab in advanced cancers. As for the study in general: Enrolled patients in dose escalation had cancers that were hepatocellular carcinoma, melanoma, renal cell or head and neck cancer.

Sampling times: baseline, cycle 4 day 1, cycle 7 day 1. Per the germline V gene, CDR1 is SGHRS and CDR2 is YFSETQ. Trimming cost V 4 bases and J 1 base; bases outside gene matches: 5. This CDR3 is built from 19 residues. General study findings and limits: Within 6 weeks, CD4+ and CD8+ blood T cells expanded clonally at 0.1 to 3.0 mg/kg.

TCRdb's copy holds only in-frame clones and misses some; the assay was immunoSEQ multiplex PCR. Of about 52,000 clones listed, 80% to 85% are singletons. To note about this clone: Its specificity is not known.

The chain joins TRBV5-1 to TRBJ2-6; TRBD2 aligns across 16 bases. Sequencing was performed on CD4+ or CD8+ T cells sorted from blood, taken in a trial of the OX40 agonist ivuxolimab. This clonotype was sampled from an adult with an advanced solid tumor such as melanoma, head and neck, liver or kidney cancer. The DNA of the CDR3 is TGCGCCAGCAGCCAACCGGGACTAGCGGGAGGGTCTGGGGCCAACGTCCTGACTTTC. It specifies CASSQPGLAGGSGANVLTF. Full variable domain (rest looked up from reference TRBV5-1 and TRBJ2-6): KAGVTQTPRYLIKTRGQQVTLSCSPISGHRSVSWYQQTPGQGLQFLFEYFSETQRNKGNFPGRFSGRQFSNSRSEMNVSTLELGDSALYLCASSQPGLAGGSGANVLTFGAGSRLTVL.